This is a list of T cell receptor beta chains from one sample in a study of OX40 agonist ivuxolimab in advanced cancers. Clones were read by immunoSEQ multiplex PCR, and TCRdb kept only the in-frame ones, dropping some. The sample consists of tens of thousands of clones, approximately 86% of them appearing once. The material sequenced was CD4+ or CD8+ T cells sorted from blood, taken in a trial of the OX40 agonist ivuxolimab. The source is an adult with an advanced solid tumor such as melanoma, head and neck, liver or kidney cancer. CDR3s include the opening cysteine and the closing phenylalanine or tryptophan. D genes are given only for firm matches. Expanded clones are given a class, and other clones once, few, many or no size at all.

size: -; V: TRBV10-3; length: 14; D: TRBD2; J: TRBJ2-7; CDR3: CATNQAGGPYEQYF; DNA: TGTGCCACGAACCAAGCGGGAGGACCCTACGAGCAGTACTTC
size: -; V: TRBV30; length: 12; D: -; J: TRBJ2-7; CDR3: CAWSSTAYEQYF; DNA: TGTGCCTGGAGTTCGACTGCCTACGAGCAGTACTTC
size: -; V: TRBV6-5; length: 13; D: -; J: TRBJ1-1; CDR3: CASSYPTGTEAFF; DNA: TGTGCCAGCAGTTACCCTACCGGGACTGAAGCTTTCTTT
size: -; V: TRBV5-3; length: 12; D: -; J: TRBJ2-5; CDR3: CARSSPQETQYF; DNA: TGTGCCAGAAGCTCCCCCCAAGAGACCCAGTACTTC
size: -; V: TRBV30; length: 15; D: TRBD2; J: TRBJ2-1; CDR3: CAWRGLAGAGNEQFF; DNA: TGTGCCTGGAGAGGCCTAGCGGGAGCGGGTAATGAGCAGTTCTTC
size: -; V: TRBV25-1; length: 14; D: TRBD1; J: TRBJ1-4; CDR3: CASMEARGHEKLFF; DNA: TGTGCCAGCATGGAAGCCAGGGGGCATGAAAAACTGTTTTTT
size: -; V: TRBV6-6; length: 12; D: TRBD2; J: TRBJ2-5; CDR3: CASSPGGETQYF; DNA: TGTGCCAGCAGCCCGGGGGGAGAGACCCAGTACTTC
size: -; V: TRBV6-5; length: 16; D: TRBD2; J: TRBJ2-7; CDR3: CASSSHRLAGGDEQYF; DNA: TGTGCCAGCAGTTCCCACCGACTAGCGGGAGGAGACGAGCAGTACTTC
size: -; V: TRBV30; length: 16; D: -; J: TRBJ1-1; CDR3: CARRGGVAGRGTEAFF; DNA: TGTGCCCGGAGAGGAGGGGTCGCAGGGCGGGGGACTGAAGCTTTCTTT
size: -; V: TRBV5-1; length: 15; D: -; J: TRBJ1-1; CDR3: CASSLIWGGVAEAFF; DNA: TGCGCCAGCAGCTTGATCTGGGGGGGTGTGGCTGAAGCTTTCTTT
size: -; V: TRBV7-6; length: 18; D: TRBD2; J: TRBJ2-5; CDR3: CAVKGRSRLAGVRETQYF; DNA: TGTGCCGTCAAGGGCCGTTCGCGACTAGCGGGAGTCAGGGAGACCCAGTACTTC
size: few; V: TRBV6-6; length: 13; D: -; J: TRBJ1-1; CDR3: CASTETGNTEAFF; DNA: TGTGCCAGCACCGAGACTGGAAACACTGAAGCTTTCTTT
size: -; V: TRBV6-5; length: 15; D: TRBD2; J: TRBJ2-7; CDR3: CASSSLAREAYEQYF; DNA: TGTGCCAGCAGTTCCCTCGCGCGGGAGGCCTACGAGCAGTACTTC
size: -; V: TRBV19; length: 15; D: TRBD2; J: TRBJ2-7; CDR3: CASSSGGSGEREQYF; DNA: TGTGCCAGTAGTTCCGGAGGAAGCGGGGAGAGGGAGCAGTACTTC
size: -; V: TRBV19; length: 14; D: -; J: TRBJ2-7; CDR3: CASSTQGVPYEQYF; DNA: TGTGCCAGCAGTACGCAGGGTGTCCCCTACGAGCAGTACTTC
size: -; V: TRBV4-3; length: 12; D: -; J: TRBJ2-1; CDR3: CASNHNSHEQFF; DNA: TGCGCCAGCAACCACAATAGCCACGAGCAGTTCTTC
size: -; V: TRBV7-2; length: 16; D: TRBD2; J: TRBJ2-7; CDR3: CASSLDGQRGAYEQYF; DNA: TGTGCCAGCAGCTTAGATGGCCAGCGGGGGGCCTACGAGCAGTACTTC
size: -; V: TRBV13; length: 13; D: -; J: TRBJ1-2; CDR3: CASSPTGQYGYTF; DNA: TGTGCCAGCAGCCCGACAGGACAGTATGGCTACACCTTC
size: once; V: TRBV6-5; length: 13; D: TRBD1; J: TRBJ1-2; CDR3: CASRLGTGRGYTF; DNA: TGTGCCAGCAGACTAGGGACAGGGAGGGGCTACACCTTC
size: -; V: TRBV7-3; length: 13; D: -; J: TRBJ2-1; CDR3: CASSLSLQNEQFF; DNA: TGTGCCAGCAGCTTAAGTCTGCAAAATGAGCAGTTCTTC
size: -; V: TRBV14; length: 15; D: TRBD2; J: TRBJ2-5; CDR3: CASSLIAGGLETQYF; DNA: TGTGCCAGCAGCCTGATAGCGGGAGGTCTGGAGACCCAGTACTTC
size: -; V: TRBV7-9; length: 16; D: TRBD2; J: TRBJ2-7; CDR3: CASSSRTSGTGYEQYF; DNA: TGTGCCAGCAGCTCCCGGACTAGCGGTACCGGATACGAGCAGTACTTC
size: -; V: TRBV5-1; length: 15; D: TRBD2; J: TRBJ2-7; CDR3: CASSYETSGAYEQYF; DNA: TGCGCCAGCAGCTACGAGACTAGCGGGGCCTACGAGCAGTACTTC
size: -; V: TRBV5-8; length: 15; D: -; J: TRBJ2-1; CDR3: CASSLRRVIWGEQFF; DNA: TGTGCCAGCAGCTTGAGGCGCGTAATTTGGGGTGAGCAGTTCTTC
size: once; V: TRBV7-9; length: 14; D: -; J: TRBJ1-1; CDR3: CASSWGHPNTEAFF; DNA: TGTGCCAGCAGCTGGGGACACCCGAACACTGAAGCTTTCTTT
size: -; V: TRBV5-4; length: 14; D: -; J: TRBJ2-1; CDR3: CASASGSSYNEQFF; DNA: TGTGCCAGCGCCTCGGGGTCCTCCTACAATGAGCAGTTCTTC
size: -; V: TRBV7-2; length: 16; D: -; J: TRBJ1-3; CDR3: CASSETGFSSGNTIYF; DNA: TGTGCCAGCAGCGAAACAGGGTTCTCCTCTGGAAACACCATATATTTT
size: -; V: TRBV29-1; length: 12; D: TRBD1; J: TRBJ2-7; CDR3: CSVTGASYEQYF; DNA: TGCAGCGTTACAGGGGCTTCCTACGAGCAGTACTTC
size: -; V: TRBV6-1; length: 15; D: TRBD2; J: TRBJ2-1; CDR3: CASSGTSGSYNEQFF; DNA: TGTGCCAGCAGTGGTACTAGCGGGTCCTACAATGAGCAGTTCTTC